The 26 T cell receptor beta chains below come from one sample, sequenced in a study of T cells in Graves' hyperthyroidism and ophthalmopathy. Amplification targeted TCR beta CDR3 regions from RNA transcripts. A set of HTBI primers served as the primers for a first-round RT-PCR of the TCR CDR3. TCRdb analysed the multiplex PCR reads with MiXCR anew, one entry per CDR3 protein. The table records 500,000 to 650,000 distinct CDR3 sequences, approximately 15% of them present only once. The sequenced material came from blood. The receptors shown here come from a woman aged 50 to 60 with Graves' ophthalmopathy.

The rearrangement joins TRBV5-1 to TRBJ2-5; D is unclear. The end of the DNA is better explained by TRBJ2-1, so the J call may be wrong. CDR3 size: 13 residues. The germline V gene has CDR1 SGHRS and CDR2 YFSETQ. The CDR3, as DNA: TGCGCCAGCAGTCCCACTCCGCAAGAGACCCAGTTCTTC. Encoded protein: CASSPTPQETQFF.

This clonotype has a handful of counts. CDR3 in amino acids: CASSFSPFFVERSGNTIYF. Written as DNA, the CDR3 is TGTGCCAGCAGTTTTTCTCCTTTTTTCGTTGAGCGCTCTGGAAACACCATATATTTT. The chain joins TRBV12-3 or TRBV12-4 to TRBJ1-3; D gene uncertain. V was clipped by 3 bases and J by 0 bases, with 21 bases between them. CDR3 length: 19 amino acids.

This clonotype was recorded many times. This chain links TRBV2 with TRBJ1-6; D uncertain. Germline assignment: CDR1 SNHLY and CDR2 FYNNEI. Trimming cost V 5 bases and J 10 bases, with 9 bases left between them. The CDR3 is 12 amino acids. The CDR3 is CASSLHDSPLHF. The CDR3 DNA reads TGTGCCAGCAGTTTACATGACTCACCCCTCCACTTT. The full variable domain, with the rest looked up from reference TRBV2 and TRBJ1-6, is EPEVTQTPSHQVTQMGQEVILRCVPISNHLYFYWYRQILGQKVEFLVSFYNNEISEKSEIFDDQFSVERPDGSNFTLKIRSTKLEDSAMYFCASSLHDSPLHFGNGTRLTVT.

This clonotype occurred many times. The chain recombines TRBV7-3 with TRBJ2-5; unclear D gene. The germline V gene encodes CDR1 SGHTA and CDR2 FQGTGA. CDR3 size: 16 residues. V dropped 2 bases and J dropped 1 base, with 14 bases sitting between them. The CDR3 region is CASSLFGGGSQETQYF. The CDR3 DNA reads TGTGCCAGCAGCTTATTCGGCGGCGGTTCCCAAGAGACCCAGTACTTC.

Many counts were recorded for this clonotype. The gene calls are TRBV7-8 and TRBJ1-1; 8 bases match TRBD1. With V trimmed by 5 bases and J by 10 bases, 18 bases remained unmatched. The CDR3 contains 16 residues. Germline assignment: CDR1 SGHVS and CDR2 FQNEAQ. CDR3: CASSLTAGGYGMGAFF. In DNA, the CDR3 is TGTGCCAGCAGCCTAACCGCAGGGGGCTACGGAATGGGAGCTTTCTTT.

This clonotype was seen repeatedly, ten times or more. This rearrangement joins TRBV11-2 to TRBJ2-1; 7 bases match TRBD1. Germline lookup yields CDR1 SGHAT and CDR2 FQNNGV. The CDR3 contains 17 residues. J lost 4 bases, V lost 0 bases, and 9 bases had no gene match. CDR3: CASSLEGRDSRYNEQFF. Written as DNA, the CDR3 is TGTGCCAGCAGCTTAGAAGGTCGGGACAGCAGATACAATGAGCAGTTCTTC.

In its sample, this clonotype was seen a few times. The chain employs TRBV20-1 and TRBJ1-2; D perhaps matches TRBD1 (6 bases). Deletions cut 6 bases from V and 8 bases from J, with 19 bases between. The germline CDR1 and CDR2 sequences are DFQATT and SNEGSKA (reference sequence). The CDR3 loop spans 13 amino acids. Here the CDR3 DNA reads TGCAGTGCCAAAATGAACAGGGAGGTGGGCTACACCTTC. It codes for CSAKMNREVGYTF.

The rearrangement joins TRBV15 to TRBJ2-3; D might be TRBD2 (6 bases). From germline, CDR1 is LNHNV and CDR2 YYDKDF (reference sequence). The CDR3 has 13 amino acids. Trimming shortened V by 1 base and J by 4 bases, and 6 bases separated the two germline ends. The CDR3, as DNA: TGTGCCACCAGCAGAGGGGGGGCAGATACGCAGTATTTT. This sequence encodes CATSRGGADTQYF.

This chain uses TRBV6-2 or TRBV6-3 with TRBJ2-3, with a possible D match to TRBD2 (6 bases). CDR1 and CDR2 from the germline V gene are MNHEY and SVGEGT. There are 17 residues in the CDR3. V was pared by 6 bases and J by 2 bases, with 21 bases between. The CDR3 nucleotides read TGTGCCAGCAGCCAAACCCGACTAGTAAGGCCCACAGATACGCAGTATTTT. Residues: CASSQTRLVRPTDTQYF.

This chain joins TRBV30 and TRBJ2-1; D possibly matches TRBD1 or TRBD2 (6 bases each). Looked up from germline, CDR1 is GTSNPN and CDR2 is SVGIG (reference sequence). There are 16 residues in the CDR3. Trimming removed 0 bases from V and 6 bases from J, with 18 bases in between. The CDR3 DNA reads TGTGCCTGGAGTGTACAGGGCGGGGTATCCCCCAATGAGCAGTTCTTC. It yields the protein CAWSVQGGVSPNEQFF.

This clonotype was seen a handful of times. A much more abundant neighbour one base away suggests this may be a read error. The V and J genes are TRBV27 and TRBJ2-3; D is undetermined. The CDR3 is made up of 11 amino acids. V lost 7 bases and J lost 3, with 5 bases in between. Germline lookup yields CDR1 MNHEY and CDR2 SMNVEV (reference sequence). The CDR3 is CASMGTDTQYF. The CDR3 DNA sequence: TGTGCCAGCATGGGAACAGATACGCAGTATTTT.

The sample holds many counts of this clonotype. The chain has TRBV12-3 or TRBV12-4 and TRBJ2-3, with D hard to call. The length of the CDR3 is 12 residues. Trimming stripped 2 bases from V and 6 bases from J, with 6 bases between. The CDR3 loop is CASSLTKDTQYF. The DNA of the CDR3 is TGTGCCAGCAGTTTAACAAAGGATACGCAGTATTTT.

This clonotype showed up many times. J is TRBJ2-7 and V is TRBV9; D might be TRBD1 or TRBD2, each matching 5 bases. The germline V gene has CDR1 SGDLS and CDR2 YYNGEE. The CDR3 extends over 14 amino acids. Trimming removed 0 bases at V and 2 bases at J, with 9 bases between. CDR3 residues: CASSVAGDPYEQYF. The CDR3 DNA sequence: TGTGCCAGCAGCGTAGCTGGGGACCCCTACGAGCAGTACTTC.

The chain uses TRBV27 and TRBJ1-1, with 7 bases that match TRBD1. This CDR3 region has 14 residues. The germline V gene has CDR1 MNHEY and CDR2 SMNVEV (reference sequence). Losses at the gene ends were 3 bases for V and 3 bases for J; bases not matched to a gene: 4. DNA of the CDR3: TGTGCCAGCAGTTTGGGACAGATAGACACTGAAGCTTTCTTT. Its translation: CASSLGQIDTEAFF.

This clonotype was counted between two and nine times. CDR3 amino acids: CASFRNGGGFGTEAFF. In nucleotides, the CDR3 is TGTGCCAGCTTCCGTAATGGGGGAGGGTTCGGTACTGAAGCTTTCTTT. The chain is built from TRBV19 and TRBJ1-1; weak D call: TRBD1 (5 bases). CDR1 LNHDA and CDR2 SQIVND come from the germline V gene (reference sequence). The CDR3 spans 16 residues. Trimming stripped 9 bases from V and 5 bases from J, with 25 bases between.

The chain couples TRBV28 to TRBJ2-7; 8 bases map to TRBD1. This CDR3 comprises 16 residues. The V gene's germline CDR1 is MDHEN and CDR2 SYDVKM. Losses at the gene ends were 5 bases for V and 1 base for J; bases not matched to a gene: 10. The CDR3 region has the DNA TGTGCCAGCAGTACGCGCATGGGACAGGCTTCCTACGAGCAGTACTTC. As protein: CASSTRMGQASYEQYF. Based on the CDR3 plus reference TRBV28 and TRBJ2-7, the full variable domain is DVKVTQSSRYLVKRTGEKVFLECVQDMDHENMFWYRQDPGLGLRLIYFSYDVKMKEKGDIPEGYSVSREKKERFSLILESASTNQTSMYLCASSTRMGQASYEQYFGPGTRLTVT.

This clonotype was seen repeatedly, ten times or more. The chain uses TRBV7-2 and TRBJ2-3; 13 bases are a match to TRBD2. The trim removed 5 bases at V and 4 bases at J, leaving 6 bases unmatched. Germline CDR1 is SGHTA and CDR2 is FQGNSA. This CDR3 is built from 16 residues. CDR3 sequence reads: CASSPGTSGKADTQYF. The CDR3 DNA follows: TGTGCCAGCAGCCCTGGGACTAGCGGGAAGGCAGATACGCAGTATTTT. The whole variable domain, remainder taken from reference TRBV7-2 and TRBJ2-3, is GAGVSQSPSNKVTEKGKDVELRCDPISGHTALYWYRQSLGQGLEFLIYFQGNSAPDKSGLPSDRFSAERTGGSVSTLTIQRTQQEDSAVYLCASSPGTSGKADTQYFGPGTRLTVL.

This clonotype showed up many times. The rearrangement uses TRBV7-9 and TRBJ2-5; the match to TRBD2 covers 10 bases. Per germline, CDR1 SEHNR and CDR2 FQNEAQ (reference sequence). V lost 5 bases, J lost 4 bases, and 7 bases stayed unmatched. There are 15 residues in the CDR3. The CDR3 protein is CASSRAGGPGETQYF. CDR3 nucleotide sequence: TGTGCCAGCAGCCGAGCGGGAGGGCCCGGAGAGACCCAGTACTTC.

The chain couples TRBV7-2 to TRBJ1-6; no firm D call. V lost 1 base to trimming and J lost 13 bases, with 8 bases between them. The germline CDR1 and CDR2 sequences are SGHTA and FQGNSA. This CDR3 comprises 12 residues. In DNA, the CDR3 is TGTGCCAGCAGCTTAGATAGAAACCCCCTCCACTTT. Translation gives CASSLDRNPLHF.

This clonotype was observed many times. The chain employs TRBV11-3 and TRBJ2-1; 7 nucleotides match TRBD2. This CDR3 is built from 15 residues. Trimming cost V 1 base and J 9 bases; bases outside gene matches: 9. The germline gives CDR1 SGHNT, CDR2 YENEEA. The DNA of the CDR3 is TGTGCCAGCAGCTTAGCTCCAGCGGGAAGGGGTGAGCAGTTCTTC. Translated, it gives CASSLAPAGRGEQFF.

The V and J genes are TRBV18 and TRBJ1-2; D ambiguous. Per the germline V gene, CDR1 is KGHSH and CDR2 is LQKENI. The length of the CDR3 is 14 residues. V was trimmed by 3 bases and J by 3 bases, leaving 11 bases between them. CDR3 loop: CASSPPSTYYGYTF. DNA for the CDR3: TGTGCCAGCTCACCCCCCTCAACTTACTATGGCTACACCTTC.

This clonotype was observed many times. V gene TRBV15 combines with J gene TRBJ1-1; the match to TRBD1 covers 7 bases. CDR1 and CDR2 (germline): LNHNV, YYDKDF (reference sequence). The CDR3 runs to 15 residues. Germline trimming cut 3 bases from V and 4 bases from J; bases unmatched to any gene: 8. The CDR3 loop reads CATSRPRGGGTEAFF. For the CDR3, the DNA is TGTGCCACCAGCAGGCCCAGGGGGGGAGGCACTGAAGCTTTCTTT.

The J gene is TRBJ2-1, the V gene TRBV3-1; perhaps TRBD2 as D (6 bases). Germline CDR1 and CDR2: LGHDT and YNNKEL (reference sequence). CDR3 size: 12 residues. Trimming shortened V by 10 bases and J by 10 bases, and 17 bases separated the two germline ends. CDR3 protein: CATSDLSGEQFF. The CDR3 DNA sequence: TGTGCCACCAGTGATCTTAGCGGAGAGCAGTTCTTC.

This clonotype was seen ten or more times. The V gene is TRBV27, the J gene TRBJ2-2; 8 nucleotides agree with TRBD2. V shed 5 bases, J shed 5 bases, and the junction held 4 bases outside the gene matches. The length of the CDR3 is 14 residues. The germline V gene encodes CDR1 MNHEY and CDR2 SMNVEV (reference sequence). The CDR3 bases are TGTGCCAGCAGTGCGGGAGGCAGAACCGGGGAGCTGTTTTTT. Translated, it gives CASSAGGRTGELFF.

This clonotype came up many times. The gene calls are TRBV30 and TRBJ1-1; possible D gene TRBD1, 5 bases. The germline CDR1 and CDR2 sequences are GTSNPN and SVGIG (reference sequence). The CDR3 is made up of 17 amino acids. V dropped 3 bases and J dropped 1 base, with 21 bases sitting between them. The CDR3 DNA follows: TGTGCCTGGAGGGACGGGACGGCTTACCTCCGGAACACTGAAGCTTTCTTT. This codes for CAWRDGTAYLRNTEAFF.

This clonotype was found many times. The chain has TRBV5-1 and TRBJ1-2; the match to TRBD1 covers 8 bases. The CDR3 has 16 amino acids. Per the germline V gene, CDR1 is SGHRS and CDR2 is YFSETQ. The J segment lost 6 bases and the V segment lost 4 bases, leaving 14 bases of the junction unmatched. The CDR3 coding sequence is TGCGCCAGCAGCCCGGAGACGACAGGGGACCTCAATGGCTACACCTTC. It specifies CASSPETTGDLNGYTF.